The next 5 T cell receptor beta chains were all read from a single sample in a study of cytomegalovirus exposure and HLA in healthy donors. PCR was performed using 60 Vbeta and 13 Jbeta primers. Some clones are missing from TCRdb's copy, which holds only in-frame ones; the method was immunoSEQ multiplex PCR. The sample lists roughly 120,000 clones, roughly 80% seen once, with roughly 20% in the top ten. Sequencing used PBMCs. The source of these receptors is a man aged 30 to 39 in good health and CMV-seropositive.

The chain employs TRBV5-1 and TRBJ2-5; no clear D. Germline-derived CDR1 and CDR2 are SGHRS and YFSETQ. The CDR3 length is 13 residues. V was clipped by 1 base and J by 4 bases, with 8 bases between them. The CDR3, as DNA: TGCGCCAGCAGCTTGAACTTTGGAGAGACCCAGTACTTC. Its translation: CASSLNFGETQYF.

The rearrangement uses TRBV5-1 and TRBJ2-1; possibly TRBD2 for D (5 bases). From germline, CDR1 is SGHRS and CDR2 YFSETQ. V was trimmed by 3 bases and J by 7 bases, leaving 11 bases between them. This CDR3 comprises 13 residues. The CDR3 coding sequence is TGCGCCAGCAGCTGGCTGGACTCAAATGAGCAGTTCTTC. Protein product: CASSWLDSNEQFF. The variable domain in full, completed from reference TRBV5-1 and TRBJ2-1, reads KAGVTQTPRYLIKTRGQQVTLSCSPISGHRSVSWYQQTPGQGLQFLFEYFSETQRNKGNFPGRFSGRQFSNSRSEMNVSTLELGDSALYLCASSWLDSNEQFFGPGTRLTVL.

The CDR3 DNA reads TGTGCCAGCAGTCCCTTTCCGGTGTATGGCTACACCTTC. This sequence encodes CASSPFPVYGYTF. The chain has TRBV6-5 and TRBJ1-2, with D unresolved. V was shortened by 5 bases and J by 5 bases, with 12 bases between the two germline ends. The CDR3 is 13 residues long. Germline V CDR1 and CDR2: MNHEY, SVGAGI.

The genes are TRBV7-7 and TRBJ2-1, with no clear D. Between the trimmed V and J ends, which lost 4 bases and 5 bases, there was a span of 15 bases. The CDR3 consists of 15 residues. Germline loops: CDR1 SSHAT, CDR2 FNYEAQ (reference sequence). CDR3 sequence: CASSSSTRYNNEQFF. In DNA, the CDR3 is TGTGCCAGCAGCTCCTCGACTCGATACAACAATGAGCAGTTCTTC.

V and J are TRBV29-1 and TRBJ2-1; D not certain. Trimming shortened V by 6 bases and J by 6 bases, and 15 bases separated the two germline ends. The germline V gene encodes CDR1 SQVTM and CDR2 ANQGSEA. This CDR3 spans 13 amino acids. CDR3 residues: CSVDSFLGNEQFF. The CDR3 DNA is TGCAGCGTCGACTCTTTCTTGGGCAATGAGCAGTTCTTC.